The 26 T cell receptor beta chains below all came from one sample that was sequenced in a study of cytomegalovirus exposure and HLA in healthy donors. The PCR ran on 60 Vbeta and 13 Jbeta primers. Produced via immunoSEQ multiplex PCR; TCRdb's table is partial and in-frame only. The sample holds around 190,000 clones, 81% seen once. The specimen was PBMCs. These receptors came from a man younger than 35 in good health and CMV-seronegative.

This chain uses TRBV7-9 with TRBJ1-3, with a tentative D call TRBD1 (5 bases). Per the germline V gene, CDR1 is SEHNR and CDR2 is FQNEAQ (reference sequence). V lost 0 bases and J lost 7, with 10 bases in between. The CDR3 contains 14 residues. CDR3 protein: CASSLAGVGNTIYF. As DNA, the CDR3 is TGTGCCAGCAGCTTAGCAGGGGTCGGGAACACCATATATTTT.

The chain uses TRBV4-2 and TRBJ2-7, with 8 bases identical to TRBD2. Per germline, CDR1 LGHNA and CDR2 YNFKEQ. V lost 0 bases and J lost 0; bases outside the gene matches: 4. The CDR3 is 16 amino acids. CDR3 in amino acids: CASSQDRTSPSYEQYF. DNA for the CDR3: TGTGCCAGCAGCCAAGATCGGACTAGCCCCTCCTACGAGCAGTACTTC.

This clone was seen only once. The junction departs from the called germline gene at one end, perhaps through a read error. This chain connects TRBV5-8 to TRBJ2-1; the match to TRBD1 covers 7 bases. This CDR3 is 15 amino acids long. CDR1 is SGHTS and CDR2 is YDEGEE in the germline V gene. Here the CDR3 DNA reads TGTGCCAGCAGGGACAGGCCTACAATGAGAGTTGAGGAGTTCTTC. This codes for CASRDRPTMRVEEFF.

V gene TRBV5-4 combines with J gene TRBJ2-2; 10 nucleotides agree with TRBD1. The germline V gene has CDR1 SGHNT and CDR2 YYREEE (reference sequence). CDR3 length: 16 residues. Trimming at V came to 2 bases and at J to 5 bases, leaving 6 bases not matched to a gene. The CDR3 sequence is CASSLMTGGDTGELFF. The DNA for the CDR3 is TGTGCCAGCAGCTTAATGACAGGGGGCGATACCGGGGAGCTGTTTTTT.

Here the CDR3 reads CASSLGLSGRVQETQYF. The CDR3 DNA follows: TGTGCCAGCAGCTTGGGCCTTAGCGGGAGGGTTCAAGAGACCCAGTACTTC. The rearrangement joins TRBV7-6 to TRBJ2-5; TRBD2 matches 11 bases. With V trimmed by 3 bases and J by 2 bases, 8 bases remained unmatched. This CDR3 is built from 17 residues. Per germline, CDR1 SGHVS and CDR2 FNYEAQ.

This clone was seen once. The chain has TRBV25-1 and TRBJ2-4, with D perhaps TRBD1 (6 bases). The CDR3 extends over 17 amino acids. Between the trimmed V and J ends, which lost 2 bases and 7 bases, there was a span of 21 bases. Germline-derived CDR1 and CDR2 are MGHDK and SYGVNS. The CDR3 sequence: CASSEIRGDRRSNIQYF. The CDR3 DNA is TGTGCCAGCAGTGAAATCAGGGGAGACCGTCGTAGCAACATTCAGTACTTC.

V usage is TRBV29-1 and J usage is TRBJ1-2, with a weak D call TRBD1 (6 bases). Trimming pared 7 bases from V and 1 base from J, leaving 13 bases between. The CDR3 has 13 amino acids. Germline V gives CDR1 SQVTM, CDR2 ANQGSEA. Here the CDR3 reads CSGLDSINYGYTF. CDR3 coding DNA: TGCAGCGGATTGGACAGCATTAACTATGGCTACACCTTC.

This sequence joins TRBV7-9 and TRBJ2-1; D remains ambiguous. Per germline, CDR1 SEHNR and CDR2 FQNEAQ (reference sequence). Trimming left V 5 bases short and J 4 bases short, with 3 bases between. The CDR3 length is 11 residues. CDR3 nucleotide sequence: TGTGCCAGCAGCACTTACAATGAGCAGTTCTTC. It translates to CASSTYNEQFF. The full variable domain, its missing parts supplied by reference TRBV7-9 and TRBJ2-1, is DTGVSQNPRHKITKRGQNVTFRCDPISEHNRLYWYRQTLGQGPEFLTYFQNEAQLEKSRLLSDRFSAERPKGSFSTLEIQRTEQGDSAMYLCASSTYNEQFFGPGTRLTVL.

The chain couples TRBV4-2 to TRBJ1-4, with no clear D. The germline V gene encodes CDR1 LGHNA and CDR2 YNFKEQ. V dropped 3 bases and J dropped 5 bases, with 10 bases sitting between them. CDR3 size: 14 residues. CDR3 residues: CASSQGLLNEKLFF. CDR3 DNA sequence: TGTGCCAGCAGCCAGGGCCTACTCAATGAAAAACTGTTTTTT.

CDR3 loop: CASSSTADGTSGRWVGAYEQYF. The CDR3 bases are TGTGCCAGCAGCTCGACAGCCGACGGGACTAGCGGGAGGTGGGTGGGAGCCTACGAGCAGTACTTC. This chain joins TRBV27 and TRBJ2-7; TRBD2 matches 15 bases. The junction had 23 bases not matched to a gene; V was cut back by 6 bases and J by 2 bases. Per germline, CDR1 MNHEY and CDR2 SMNVEV (reference sequence). The CDR3 has 22 residues.

The chain recombines TRBV20-1 with TRBJ2-5; D is unclear. Trimming stripped 3 bases from V and 3 bases from J, with 5 bases between. Per the germline V gene, CDR1 is DFQATT and CDR2 is SNEGSKA (reference sequence). This CDR3 spans 11 amino acids. The CDR3 nucleotides are TGCAGTGCTAGGTTAGAAGAGACCCAGTACTTC. As protein: CSARLEETQYF.

The V gene is TRBV7-9, the J gene TRBJ2-5; weak D call: TRBD1 (6 bases). CDR3 length: 15 amino acids. Trimming shortened V by 1 base and J by 4 bases, and 13 bases separated the two germline ends. CDR1 is SEHNR and CDR2 is FQNEAQ in the germline V gene (reference sequence). CDR3 sequence (DNA): TGTGCCAGCAGCTTAGTTCGTGCCAGGGGAGAGACCCAGTACTTC. The encoded protein is CASSLVRARGETQYF.

The chain uses TRBV19 and TRBJ2-1, with TRBD2 as a possible D gene (5 bases). The CDR3 runs 13 residues. The germline V and J ends were trimmed by 9 bases and 5 bases, with 14 bases remaining between them. Per the germline V gene, CDR1 is LNHDA and CDR2 is SQIVND (reference sequence). The CDR3, as DNA: TGTGCCAGCCGACTAACTCGGGACAATGAGCAGTTCTTC. Translation gives CASRLTRDNEQFF.

The chain uses TRBV19 and TRBJ1-3; D gene uncertain. V lost 3 bases and J 0 bases, leaving 9 bases between the germline ends. The V gene's germline CDR1 is LNHDA and CDR2 SQIVND (reference sequence). This CDR3 region has 15 residues. CDR3 DNA: TGTGCCAGTAGTATTCAGTCCCTCTCTGGAAACACCATATATTTT. Translating gives CASSIQSLSGNTIYF.

The chain couples TRBV5-4 to TRBJ2-2, with D perhaps TRBD1 (6 bases). The CDR3 extends over 15 amino acids. Trimming shortened V by 5 bases and J by 6 bases, and 17 bases separated the two germline ends. Per germline, CDR1 SGHNT and CDR2 YYREEE (reference sequence). This chain's CDR3 is CASRRTGSPPGELFF. CDR3 nucleotide sequence: TGTGCCAGCAGGCGCACAGGGTCCCCACCCGGGGAGCTGTTTTTT.

The chain employs TRBV6-5 and TRBJ2-3; the match to TRBD2 covers 7 bases. CDR1 MNHEY and CDR2 SVGAGI come from the germline V gene. V was pared by 6 bases and J by 3 bases, with 9 bases of the junction left unmatched. This CDR3 region has 15 residues. The chain's CDR3 is CASSSSGGGTDTQYF. The CDR3, as DNA: TGTGCCAGCAGCTCTAGCGGAGGAGGGACAGATACGCAGTATTTT.

The rearrangement links TRBV28 to TRBJ2-6; D possibly corresponds to TRBD1 (7 bases). The V end was cut by 3 bases, the J end by 3 bases, with 12 bases between. The CDR3 covers 16 residues. CDR1 and CDR2 from the germline V gene are MDHEN and SYDVKM. The CDR3 loop is CASSFGGGNGANVLTF. The CDR3 coding sequence is TGTGCCAGCAGTTTTGGAGGGGGCAATGGGGCCAACGTCCTGACTTTC.

The chain links TRBV5-1 to TRBJ1-1; a weak D match, TRBD1 (5 bases). In germline, CDR1 is SGHRS, CDR2 YFSETQ. The V and J ends lost 6 bases and 6 bases respectively, with 12 bases between them. The CDR3 is 12 residues long. Written as DNA, the CDR3 is TGCGCCAGCACGGCAGGGAGGGCTGAAGCTTTCTTT. Translating gives CASTAGRAEAFF.

The chain joins TRBV28 to TRBJ2-1, with a weak D call TRBD2 (6 bases). Trimming took 6 bases from V and 1 from J, leaving 22 bases between them. Germline lookup yields CDR1 MDHEN and CDR2 SYDVKM. This CDR3 is built from 18 residues. CDR3 sequence: CASSGAGQRGFSYNEQFF. The CDR3 bases are TGTGCCAGCAGCGGTGCGGGGCAGAGGGGCTTTTCCTACAATGAGCAGTTCTTC.

The chain is built from TRBV19 and TRBJ2-5; weak D call: TRBD1 (7 bases). This CDR3 has 13 residues. CDR1 LNHDA and CDR2 SQIVND come from the germline V gene (reference sequence). Trimming took 4 bases from V and 3 from J, leaving 9 bases between them. CDR3: CASSSGTEETQYF. In DNA, the CDR3 is TGTGCCAGTAGTAGCGGGACAGAAGAGACCCAGTACTTC. Variable domain in full (rest from reference TRBV19 and TRBJ2-5): DGGITQSPKYLFRKEGQNVTLSCEQNLNHDAMYWYRQDPGQGLRLIYYSQIVNDFQKGDIAEGYSVSREKKESFPLTVTSAQKNPTAFYLCASSSGTEETQYFGPGTRLLVL.

This chain connects TRBV4-3 to TRBJ1-2; D unresolved. The CDR3 is 14 residues long. Trimming removed 1 base at V and 3 bases at J, with 9 bases between. The germline gives CDR1 LGHNA, CDR2 YSLEER. CDR3 sequence (DNA): TGCGCCAGCAGCCAAGCTAGCGGGGACTATGGCTACACCTTC. It is translated as CASSQASGDYGYTF.

The chain carries TRBV18 and TRBJ2-1; 7 positions agree with TRBD2. CDR3 length: 13 residues. The V segment lost 3 bases and the J segment 10 bases; nucleotides outside the gene matches: 6. From germline, CDR1 is KGHSH and CDR2 LQKENI. CDR3 in amino acids: CASSPRLAEEQFF. The CDR3 coding sequence is TGTGCCAGCTCACCCCGACTAGCCGAAGAGCAGTTCTTC.

The chain carries TRBV19 and TRBJ2-3; perhaps TRBD1 as D (6 bases). The V and J ends lost 1 base and 0 bases respectively, with 8 bases between them. Germline V lookup: CDR1 LNHDA, CDR2 SQIVND (reference sequence). This CDR3 is 15 amino acids long. CDR3 coding DNA: TGTGCCAGTAGTATAGCAGGGGTGAGCACAGATACGCAGTATTTT. The encoded protein is CASSIAGVSTDTQYF. The full variable domain, with the rest looked up from reference TRBV19 and TRBJ2-3, is DGGITQSPKYLFRKEGQNVTLSCEQNLNHDAMYWYRQDPGQGLRLIYYSQIVNDFQKGDIAEGYSVSREKKESFPLTVTSAQKNPTAFYLCASSIAGVSTDTQYFGPGTRLTVL.

The genes are TRBV6-5 and TRBJ2-7, with 7 bases aligning to TRBD1. The V segment lost 5 bases and the J segment 5 bases; nucleotides outside the gene matches: 9. The germline gives CDR1 MNHEY, CDR2 SVGAGI. The length of the CDR3 is 14 residues. The chain's CDR3 is CASSRGQFRNEQYF. In nucleotides, the CDR3 is TGTGCCAGCAGTCGGGGACAGTTCAGAAACGAGCAGTACTTC.

This clone was recorded a few times. This chain joins TRBV6-6 and TRBJ2-3, with D possibly being TRBD2 (6 bases). The germline V gene encodes CDR1 MNHNY and CDR2 SVGAGI (reference sequence). The CDR3 totals 15 residues. Trimming removed 2 bases at V and 4 bases at J, with 13 bases between. As DNA, the CDR3 is TGTGCCAGCAGTTACCAGCCGGGGGTTGCAGATACGCAGTATTTT. It translates to CASSYQPGVADTQYF.

This clone is a singleton in its sample. V is TRBV2 and J is TRBJ2-5; 12 bases align to TRBD1. In germline, CDR1 is SNHLY, CDR2 FYNNEI. CDR3 length: 14 residues. Losses at the gene ends were 8 bases for V and 5 bases for J; bases not matched to a gene: 6. CDR3 sequence reads: CASRDRGHGETQYF. Here the CDR3 DNA reads TGTGCCAGCCGGGACAGGGGGCATGGGGAGACCCAGTACTTC.